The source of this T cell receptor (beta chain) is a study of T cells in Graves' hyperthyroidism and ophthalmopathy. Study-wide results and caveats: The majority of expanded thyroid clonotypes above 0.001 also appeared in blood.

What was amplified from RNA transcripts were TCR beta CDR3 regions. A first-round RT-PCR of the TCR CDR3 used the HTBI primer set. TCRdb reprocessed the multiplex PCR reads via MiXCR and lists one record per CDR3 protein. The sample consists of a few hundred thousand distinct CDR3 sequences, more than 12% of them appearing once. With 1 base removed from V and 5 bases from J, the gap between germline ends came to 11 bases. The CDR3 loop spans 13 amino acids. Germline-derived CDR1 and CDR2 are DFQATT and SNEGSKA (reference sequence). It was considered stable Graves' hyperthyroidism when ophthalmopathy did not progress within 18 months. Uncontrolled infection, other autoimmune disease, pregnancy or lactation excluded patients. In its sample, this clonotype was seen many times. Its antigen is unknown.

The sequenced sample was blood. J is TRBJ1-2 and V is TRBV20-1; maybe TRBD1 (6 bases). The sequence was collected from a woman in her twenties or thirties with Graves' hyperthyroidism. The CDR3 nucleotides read TGCAGTGCTAGAGTAGGAACAGGGTATGGCTACACCTTC. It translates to CSARVGTGYGYTF.